The 14 T cell receptor beta chains listed next were all sequenced from one sample in a study of T-cell reconstitution after alpha-beta-depleted transplantation in children. Unique molecular identifiers tagged the TCRbeta library. TCRdb reprocessed the PCR reads via MiXCR and lists one record per CDR3 protein. The sample carries more than 200,000 distinct CDR3 sequences, under 20% recorded once. The starting material was PBMCs, mostly from graft donor cells, obtained 360 days after TCRalphabeta/CD19-depleted stem cell transplant. The receptor set was obtained from a male patient aged 2 to 10 who had a stem cell transplant for acute lymphoblastic leukemia, so the T cells may come from the graft donor.

This clonotype was recorded a few times. The chain links TRBV24-1 to TRBJ1-1; D possibly corresponds to TRBD1 (5 bases). This CDR3 region has 14 residues. Trimming shortened V by 4 bases and J by 0 bases, and 8 bases separated the two germline ends. Germline V gene data show CDR1 as KGHDR and CDR2 as SFDVKD. The CDR3 protein is CATSDQGMNTEAFF. The CDR3, as DNA: TGTGCCACCAGTGACCAGGGAATGAACACTGAAGCTTTCTTT.

This clonotype occurred many times. The rearrangement uses TRBV11-3 and TRBJ2-1; 7 bases map to TRBD2. This CDR3 contains 16 residues. In germline, CDR1 is SGHNT, CDR2 YENEEA. V shed 1 base, J shed 9 bases, and the junction held 12 bases outside the gene matches. This CDR3 reads CASSLVVSGRAVEQFF. The CDR3 DNA follows: TGTGCCAGCAGCTTAGTAGTATCGGGGAGGGCGGTTGAGCAGTTCTTC.

J is TRBJ1-2 and V is TRBV6-1; 7 nucleotides match TRBD1. The CDR3 length is 15 residues. The germline gives CDR1 MNHNS, CDR2 SASEGT. The V segment lost 6 bases and the J segment 4 bases; nucleotides outside the gene matches: 11. The CDR3 coding sequence is TGTGCCAGCAGCTCGGAAAGGACAGGCCCCTATGGCTACACCTTC. It is translated as CASSSERTGPYGYTF.

This clonotype came up a few times. The CDR3 DNA reads as TGTGCCAGCAGCTTAGGCCTGGGACTAGGATCGCTCTACAATGAGCAGTTCTTC. Its protein product is CASSLGLGLGSLYNEQFF. This chain connects TRBV11-2 to TRBJ2-1; 8 positions agree with TRBD2. The CDR3 length is 18 residues. With 1 base clipped from V and 3 bases from J, the junction kept 11 bases outside the gene matches. Germline V lookup: CDR1 SGHAT, CDR2 FQNNGV.

This clonotype was counted many times. V is TRBV20-1 and J is TRBJ2-7; 12 nucleotides match TRBD2. The length of the CDR3 is 15 residues. The V gene's germline CDR1 is DFQATT and CDR2 SNEGSKA (reference sequence). V lost 0 bases to trimming and J lost 3 bases; unmatched junction nucleotides: 3. Written as DNA, the CDR3 is TGCAGTGCTAGAGACGGGACTAGCGGGTGCTACGAGCAGTACTTC. Protein sequence: CSARDGTSGCYEQYF.

The chain uses TRBV7-3 and TRBJ2-1, with 8 bases identical to TRBD1. Germline V CDR1 and CDR2: SGHTA, FQGTGA. The ends lost 4 bases at V and 2 bases at J; junction bases unmatched: 1. The CDR3 runs 14 residues. CDR3 in amino acids: CASSSGQAYNEQFF. The CDR3 nucleotides read TGTGCCAGCAGCTCGGGACAGGCCTACAATGAGCAGTTCTTC. Using reference TRBV7-3 and TRBJ2-1 for the parts outside the CDR3, the full variable domain is GAGVSQTPSNKVTEKGKYVELRCDPISGHTALYWYRQSLGQGPEFLIYFQGTGAADDSGLPNDRFFAVRPEGSVSTLKIQRTERGDSAVYLCASSSGQAYNEQFFGPGTRLTVL.

CDR3 protein: CASSSTGTINEQFF. CDR3 DNA sequence: TGTGCCAGCAGTTCAACGGGGACAATCAATGAGCAGTTCTTC. The chain couples TRBV12-3 or TRBV12-4 to TRBJ2-1; TRBD1 is a possible D gene (6 bases). Trimming left V 4 bases short and J 6 bases short, with 13 bases between. The CDR3 totals 14 residues.

CDR3: CASSHWWDSQYNEQFF. In DNA form, the CDR3 reads TGTGCCAGCAGCCATTGGTGGGACAGCCAATACAATGAGCAGTTCTTC. This chain uses TRBV27 with TRBJ2-1; 7 nucleotides align to TRBD1. CDR3 length equals 16 residues. J gave up 4 bases and V 6 bases, and 12 bases lay outside the gene matches. CDR1 and CDR2 from the germline V gene are MNHEY and SMNVEV (reference sequence).

At least ten counts were recorded for this clonotype. The chain recombines TRBV7-2 with TRBJ1-3; no reliable D call. Germline-derived CDR1 and CDR2 are SGHTA and FQGNSA. V was trimmed by 7 bases and J by 0 bases, leaving 19 bases between them. The CDR3 totals 17 residues. CDR3 sequence (DNA): TGTGCCAGCAATAACCCGACACCGATGAGCTCTGGAAACACCATATATTTT. Translation: CASNNPTPMSSGNTIYF.

This clonotype was seen more than once but under ten times. The V and J genes are TRBV7-2 and TRBJ1-6; no definite D call. Germline-derived CDR1 and CDR2 are SGHTA and FQGNSA. V lost 2 bases to trimming and J lost 15 bases, with 11 bases between them. This CDR3 spans 12 amino acids. The CDR3 spells CASSLSPRILHF. The CDR3 coding sequence is TGTGCCAGCAGCTTATCCCCGCGAATCCTCCACTTT.

This clonotype was observed at least ten times. This chain links TRBV2 with TRBJ2-1, with a possible D match to TRBD2 (6 bases). The germline V and J ends were trimmed by 1 base and 2 bases, with 15 bases remaining between them. Germline loops: CDR1 SNHLY, CDR2 FYNNEI. The length of the CDR3 is 17 residues. CDR3 sequence reads: CASSEEWASDPYNEQFF. As DNA, the CDR3 is TGTGCCAGCAGTGAAGAATGGGCTAGCGACCCCTACAATGAGCAGTTCTTC.

The sample holds a few counts of this clonotype. The genes are TRBV5-1 and TRBJ2-7, with D tentatively TRBD2 (6 bases). Germline CDR1 reads SGHRS; CDR2 reads YFSETQ. Trimming pared 0 bases from V and 3 bases from J, leaving 13 bases between. This CDR3 contains 15 residues. CDR3 residues: CASSLVATEGYEQYF. CDR3 in DNA: TGCGCCAGCAGCTTGGTGGCAACGGAGGGCTACGAGCAGTACTTC.

This clonotype was counted between two and nine times. V usage is TRBV7-8 and J usage is TRBJ2-7, with D maybe TRBD2 (6 bases). Germline-derived CDR1 and CDR2 are SGHVS and FQNEAQ. The CDR3 totals 17 residues. V was cut by 1 base and J by 1 base, with 17 bases left in between. CDR3 in DNA: TGTGCCAGCAGCTTAGGTCGGGCGACGGGACTTTCCTACGAGCAGTACTTC. As protein: CASSLGRATGLSYEQYF.

V is TRBV4-2 and J is TRBJ1-5; TRBD1 is a possible D gene (5 bases). Germline V gene data show CDR1 as LGHNA and CDR2 as YNFKEQ. V was trimmed by 0 bases and J by 4 bases, leaving 10 bases between them. The CDR3 contains 15 residues. The CDR3 sequence: CASSQDGTENQPQHF. The CDR3, as DNA: TGTGCCAGCAGCCAAGACGGGACGGAGAATCAGCCCCAGCATTTT.